This T cell receptor (beta chain) was sequenced in a study of OX40 agonist ivuxolimab in advanced cancers. Study results and limitations: Antigen specificity remained undetermined for the expanded peripheral T cells.

For this clone: Its antigen is as yet unknown.

Here immunoSEQ multiplex PCR was the method, and the copy in TCRdb shows in-frame clones only, minus some. The sample shows about 12,000 clones, roughly 77% of them seen only once. Germline V gene data show CDR1 as SGHRS and CDR2 as YFSETQ. The germline V and J ends were trimmed by 4 bases and 0 bases, with 9 bases remaining between them. This CDR3 comprises 14 residues. The sequencing here drew on CD4+ or CD8+ T cells sorted from blood, taken in a trial of the OX40 agonist ivuxolimab. This chain links TRBV5-1 with TRBJ2-3; no firm D call. This TCR derives from an adult with an advanced solid tumor such as melanoma, head and neck, liver or kidney cancer. The CDR3 is CASSQTDSTDTQYF. The CDR3 DNA sequence: TGCGCCAGCAGCCAAACGGACAGCACAGATACGCAGTATTTT.